The sequence of this T cell receptor (beta chain) was determined in a study of a mutant IDH1 vaccine in newly diagnosed glioma. Study details: Vaccines were first given 4-6 weeks after radiotherapy alone, or with temozolomide cycles. Sex distribution of treated patients was roughly 62% male and about 38% female; mean age was around 40 years. Findings and caveats of the study: Top peripheral T cell clonotype shifts appeared unrelated to pseudoprogression.

The repertoire was sequenced with immunoSEQ multiplex PCR; TCRdb's copy has only in-frame clones and lacks some. The sample lists nearly 30,000 clones; 87% were seen once. Details on this clone: Its specificity is not known.

Time point denoted: week 5, during vaccination. The investigators gave 300 ug of mutant IDH1 20-mer peptide in each vaccine dose, together with topical imiquimod. CDR1 and CDR2 (germline): MDHEN, SYDVKM. The CDR3 runs to 15 residues. Germline trimming cut 0 bases from V and 10 bases from J; bases unmatched to any gene: 7. The gene calls are TRBV28 and TRBJ2-2; 8 bases match TRBD1. The receptor was isolated from a woman aged 35 to 49 with glioma. Some clones in this sample may be carry-over from other donors' samples. Specimen: peripheral blood mononuclear cells (PBMCs), collected from a glioma patient whose treatment included an IDH1 peptide vaccine. CDR3 DNA sequence: TGTGCCAGCAGTTTATGGGCAGGGGGCGCTTCGGAGCTGTTTTTT. Protein sequence: CASSLWAGGASELFF.